This T cell receptor (beta chain) is drawn from a study of T cell responses to AZD1222 COVID-19 vaccine. Study outcomes and limitations: Spike regions recognized by vaccine-associated CD4 TCRs spanned the protein, led by 160-218 and 743-854. It was only after the peak T cell response that any repertoires were sampled.

With 7 bases removed from V and 0 bases from J, the gap between germline ends came to 21 bases. The length of the CDR3 is 17 residues. CDR1 is LNHDA, CDR2 SQIVND, per germline (reference sequence). As regards this clone: Antigen specificity is unknown.

Clones were sequenced by immunoSEQ multiplex PCR, and TCRdb holds only the in-frame ones, with some missing. Here the sample spans about 140,000 clones, 88% being singletons. This TCR came from an adult in good health. The chain couples TRBV19 to TRBJ1-1; perhaps TRBD1 as D (5 bases). This specimen consisted of peripheral blood, obtained on day 0 of AZD1222 vaccination. Here the CDR3 DNA reads TGTGCCAGTACCCATGAGAGGACACCTACCCTGAACACTGAAGCTTTCTTT. As protein: CASTHERTPTLNTEAFF.